This TCR beta chain was identified during a study of cytomegalovirus exposure and HLA in healthy donors. The germline V and J ends were trimmed by 5 bases and 5 bases, with 15 bases remaining between them. Germline V gene lookup returns CDR1 SNHLY and CDR2 FYNNEI. The CDR3 is 14 residues long. Worth noting for this clone: Its antigen is not identified.

Study results and caveats: Sequencing artifact likely explains a cluster of highly shared sequence variants. Differences between HLA loci emerged in a later analysis of TCR association rates, with DRB1 most and HLA-C fewest. Per a prior analysis, the majority of TCR beta V segments were productive roughly 90% or roughly 30% of the time. Specificity for CMV antigens was confirmed in vitro for a few of the CMV-associated chains.

The PCR used 60 Vbeta and 13 Jbeta primers. Using immunoSEQ multiplex PCR, the repertoire was profiled, and TCRdb retains in-frame clones only, with some absent. This table has about 150,000 clones, less than 85% appearing once. The sequence derives from a woman between 55 and 75 years old in good health and CMV-seropositive. The specimen was PBMCs. The rearrangement uses TRBV2 and TRBJ1-1, with a tentative D call TRBD1 (6 bases). CDR3 DNA: TGTGCCAGCAGTCCCGAGGGAGGGGGTACTGAAGCTTTCTTT. It encodes CASSPEGGGTEAFF.